The clone carrying this TCR beta chain was counted only a few times. As yet, its antigen is unknown. The data stem from a study of CD8+CD57+ T cells in acquired aplastic anemia. Study-level background: Yields of DNA that came from sorted CD4+ and CD8+ cells averaged roughly 3.3 ug.

General study points: Found in both controls and patients were around 30 CD8+ CDR3 sequences.

Genomic DNA was employed as the template in profiling TCR beta VDJ and CDR3. TCRdb independently ran MiXCR on the reads; one entry per CDR3 protein. The data hold 40,000 to 45,000 distinct CDR3 sequences, with roughly two thirds observed a single time. This CDR3 comprises 14 residues. Trimming took off 0 bases at V and 6 bases at J, with 12 bases between the two ends. Germline CDR1 LNHNV, CDR2 YYDKDF (reference sequence). This TCR was recovered from a human donor in good health, serving as a control. The source material was sorted CD4+, CD8+, or CD8+CD57+ T cells (not recorded which) from PBMCs. The chain links TRBV15 to TRBJ2-7; weak D call: TRBD1 (5 bases). The CDR3 DNA follows: TGTGCCACCAGCAGAGATTTAAGGGGTGGCGAGCAGTACTTC. It yields the protein CATSRDLRGGEQYF.